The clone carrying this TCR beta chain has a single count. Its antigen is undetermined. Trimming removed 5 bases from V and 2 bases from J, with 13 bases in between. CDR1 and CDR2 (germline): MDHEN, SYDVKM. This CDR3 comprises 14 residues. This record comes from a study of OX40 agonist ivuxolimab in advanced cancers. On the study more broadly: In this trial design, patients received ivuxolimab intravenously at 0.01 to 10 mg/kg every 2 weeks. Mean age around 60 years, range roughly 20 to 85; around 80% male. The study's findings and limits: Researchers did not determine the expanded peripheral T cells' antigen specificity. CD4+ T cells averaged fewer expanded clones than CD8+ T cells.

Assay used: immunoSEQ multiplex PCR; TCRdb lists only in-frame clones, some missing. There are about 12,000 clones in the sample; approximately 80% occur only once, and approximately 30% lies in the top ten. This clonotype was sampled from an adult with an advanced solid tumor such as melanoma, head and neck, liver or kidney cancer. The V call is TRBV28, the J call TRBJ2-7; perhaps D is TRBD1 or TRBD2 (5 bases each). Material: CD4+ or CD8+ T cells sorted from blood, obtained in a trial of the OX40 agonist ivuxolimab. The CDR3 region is CASSLGDPTYEQYF. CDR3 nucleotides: TGTGCCAGCAGTCTTGGGGACCCTACCTACGAGCAGTACTTC. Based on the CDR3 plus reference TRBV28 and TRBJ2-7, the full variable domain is DVKVTQSSRYLVKRTGEKVFLECVQDMDHENMFWYRQDPGLGLRLIYFSYDVKMKEKGDIPEGYSVSREKKERFSLILESASTNQTSMYLCASSLGDPTYEQYFGPGTRLTVT.